These 26 T cell receptor beta chains share one sample of origin, sequenced in a study of cytomegalovirus exposure and HLA in healthy donors. The PCR ran on 60 Vbeta and 13 Jbeta primers. Measured with immunoSEQ multiplex PCR; TCRdb has only the in-frame clones, and not every one. Here the sample spans 150,000 to 200,000 clones, almost 80% being singletons. The sample taken for sequencing was PBMCs. The receptors derive from a man under 40 in good health and CMV-seronegative.

The genes are TRBV9 and TRBJ2-3, with 11 positions matching TRBD2. Germline V CDR1 and CDR2: SGDLS, YYNGEE. V trimming: 5 bases; J trimming: 6 bases; junction bases outside the gene matches: 8. CDR3 length equals 15 residues. The CDR3 region has the DNA TGTGCCAGCAGTCGAACTAGCGGGAGTTCGGATACGCAGTATTTT. Translated, it gives CASSRTSGSSDTQYF.

The V and J genes are TRBV5-1 and TRBJ2-2, with unresolved D. Germline V CDR1 and CDR2: SGHRS, YFSETQ. The CDR3 length is 16 residues. The ends were cut back, 0 bases at V and 6 bases at J, with 15 bases in the middle. The CDR3: CASSLGPDVAAGELFF. Here the CDR3 DNA reads TGCGCCAGCAGCTTGGGCCCCGATGTGGCAGCCGGGGAGCTGTTTTTT.

The chain joins TRBV12-5 to TRBJ2-1; the match to TRBD2 covers 7 bases. The CDR3 is 14 residues long. Trimming at V came to 6 bases and at J to 7 bases, leaving 9 bases not matched to a gene. Germline CDR1 and CDR2: LGHNT and FRNRAP. CDR3 amino acids: CASGGGTLFNEQFF. Written as DNA, the CDR3 is TGTGCTAGTGGCGGGGGGACGTTGTTTAATGAGCAGTTCTTC.

The gene calls are TRBV27 and TRBJ1-5; perhaps TRBD1 as D (6 bases). The CDR3 consists of 14 residues. The V and J ends lost 2 bases and 7 bases respectively, with 12 bases between them. Germline loops: CDR1 MNHEY, CDR2 SMNVEV (reference sequence). The CDR3 sequence: CASSLTGFKQPQHF. CDR3 bases: TGTGCCAGCAGTTTAACAGGGTTTAAGCAGCCCCAGCATTTT.

J is TRBJ1-6 and V is TRBV4-2, with 9 bases lining up with TRBD1. Germline-derived CDR1 and CDR2 are LGHNA and YNFKEQ. J lost 10 bases, V lost 0 bases, and 4 bases had no gene match. The CDR3 has 15 residues. The CDR3 DNA follows: TGTGCCAGCAGCCAAGAAACAGGGGGCCGGTCACCCCTCCACTTT. Its protein product is CASSQETGGRSPLHF.

The chain links TRBV14 to TRBJ2-7, with no clear D. Germline CDR1 and CDR2: SGHDN and FVKESK. CDR3 length: 13 amino acids. The V end lost 1 base, the J end lost 6 bases, and 10 bases lay between the germline ends. CDR3 in amino acids: CASSQVVGAEQYF. In DNA form, the CDR3 reads TGTGCCAGCAGCCAAGTGGTCGGAGCCGAGCAGTACTTC. Drawing the rest from reference TRBV14 and TRBJ2-7, the complete variable domain is EAGVTQFPSHSVIEKGQTVTLRCDPISGHDNLYWYRRVMGKEIKFLLHFVKESKQDESGMPNNRFLAERTGGTYSTLKVQPAELEDSGVYFCASSQVVGAEQYFGPGTRLTVT.

About this clone: This same CDR3 is encoded by further DNA sequences in the sample. The chain combines TRBV4-3 with TRBJ2-7; TRBD1 matches at 10 bases. Germline V gives CDR1 LGHNA, CDR2 YSLEER. This CDR3 contains 14 residues. The trim removed 4 bases at V and 2 bases at J, leaving 2 bases unmatched. CDR3 sequence: CASSPGQGAYEQYF. CDR3 DNA: TGCGCCAGCAGCCCCGGACAGGGGGCCTACGAGCAGTACTTC.

The V call is TRBV10-3, the J call TRBJ2-1; D remains unclear. The CDR3 extends over 18 amino acids. The germline CDR1 and CDR2 sequences are ENHRY and SYGVKD. Trimming pared 4 bases from V and 2 bases from J, leaving 21 bases between. CDR3 residues: CAISALVGDIETYNEQFF. The CDR3 DNA sequence: TGTGCCATCAGTGCCCTTGTTGGCGACATCGAAACCTACAATGAGCAGTTCTTC.

The CDR3 loop is CASSNRRNEKLFF. CDR3 bases: TGTGCCAGCAGCAACAGGAGAAATGAAAAACTGTTTTTT. The rearrangement uses TRBV6-1 and TRBJ1-4; tentative D call: TRBD1 (5 bases). The CDR3 has 13 amino acids. Germline CDR1 is MNHNS and CDR2 is SASEGT. V was shortened by 6 bases and J by 5 bases, with 10 bases between the two germline ends.

V gene TRBV28 combines with J gene TRBJ1-2; 7 bases match TRBD1. V lost 8 bases and J lost 4; bases outside the gene matches: 7. The CDR3 spans 13 residues. Germline V CDR1 and CDR2: MDHEN, SYDVKM. CDR3 in amino acids: CASLRGGVYGYTF. For the CDR3, the DNA is TGTGCCAGCTTACGAGGGGGCGTCTATGGCTACACCTTC.

J is TRBJ1-4 and V is TRBV29-1; 9 bases fit TRBD1. Germline V gene lookup returns CDR1 SQVTM and CDR2 ANQGSEA. V was clipped by 4 bases and J by 4 bases; unmatched bases: 4. The CDR3 runs 14 residues. The DNA of the CDR3 is TGCAGCGTTGTACAGGGGGCTAGTAATGAAAAACTGTTTTTT. Its protein product is CSVVQGASNEKLFF.

The chain is built from TRBV10-1 and TRBJ2-7, with D possibly being TRBD2 (6 bases). Germline loops: CDR1 WNHNN, CDR2 SYGVQD (reference sequence). The CDR3 has 13 residues. V was cut by 4 bases and J by 0 bases, with 7 bases left in between. CDR3 sequence reads: CASSAGDSYEQYF. CDR3 in DNA: TGCGCCAGCAGTGCGGGGGACTCCTACGAGCAGTACTTC.

V and J are TRBV4-1 and TRBJ2-7, with D perhaps matching TRBD2 (5 bases). V lost 5 bases, J lost 2 bases, and 10 bases lay in between. This CDR3 has 13 residues. Germline V gene lookup returns CDR1 MGHRA and CDR2 YSYEKL. For the CDR3, the DNA is TGCGCCAGCAGCTCGTGGGAGACCTACGAGCAGTACTTC. Protein: CASSSWETYEQYF.

CDR3 protein: CASSRDGANTGELFF. The CDR3, as DNA: TGTGCCAGCAGCCGCGACGGGGCGAACACCGGGGAGCTGTTTTTT. The rearrangement links TRBV5-4 to TRBJ2-2, with D possibly matching TRBD2 (5 bases). The V gene's germline CDR1 is SGHNT and CDR2 YYREEE (reference sequence). Trimming stripped 4 bases from V and 0 bases from J, with 10 bases between. This CDR3 has 15 amino acids.

This sequence joins TRBV14 and TRBJ2-7; TRBD2 might be the D (5 bases). The V end was cut by 0 bases, the J end by 4 bases, with 16 bases between. Germline V CDR1 and CDR2: SGHDN, FVKESK. The CDR3 consists of 16 residues. The CDR3 DNA sequence: TGTGCCAGCAGCCAAGAGGGCGCCGGACTCCTGTACGAGCAGTACTTC. This encodes CASSQEGAGLLYEQYF.

This clone was observed a few times. The gene calls are TRBV10-3 and TRBJ2-1; TRBD2 matches 13 bases. Trimming took 2 bases from V and 5 from J; bases not matched to a gene: 0. Germline V lookup: CDR1 ENHRY, CDR2 SYGVKD. There are 15 residues in the CDR3. CDR3 nucleotides: TGTGCCATCAGTGAGACTAGCGGGGGGGACAATGAGCAGTTCTTC. This gives the protein CAISETSGGDNEQFF.

The V and J genes are TRBV6-1 and TRBJ2-1; 9 nucleotides agree with TRBD2. Trimming cost V 5 bases and J 5 bases; bases outside gene matches: 4. Per the germline V gene, CDR1 is MNHNS and CDR2 is SASEGT. The CDR3 consists of 14 residues. The CDR3 bases are TGTGCCAGCAGTCGTCTAGCGGGGCACAATGAGCAGTTCTTC. This sequence encodes CASSRLAGHNEQFF.

This clone showed up just a few times. One junction end disagrees with the germline gene, perhaps due to a read error. The V call is TRBV15, the J call TRBJ1-5; weak D call: TRBD1 (6 bases). The CDR3 sequence is 11 residues long. Per germline, CDR1 LNHNV and CDR2 YYDKDF (reference sequence). For the CDR3, the DNA is TGTGCCACCAGCAGAGATCACAGGGTAGCTTTT. This encodes CATSRDHRVAF. Complete variable domain (other parts from reference TRBV15 and TRBJ1-5): DAMVIQNPRYQVTQFGKPVTLSCSQTLNHNVMYWYQQKSSQAPKLLFHYYDKDFNNEADTPDNFQSRRPNTSFCFLDIRSPGLGDTAMYLCATSRDHRVAFGDGTRLSIL.

The CDR3 sequence is CASSSPGGGIAQPQHF. The CDR3 nucleotides are TGTGCCAGCAGTTCCCCGGGGGGAGGGATTGCTCAGCCCCAGCATTTT. The chain joins TRBV28 to TRBJ1-5, with TRBD1 as a possible D gene (5 bases). The CDR3 is made up of 16 amino acids. The ends were cut back, 4 bases at V and 6 bases at J, with 19 bases in the middle. CDR1 and CDR2 from the germline V gene are MDHEN and SYDVKM.

DNA of the CDR3: TGTGCCAGCAGTTCTTTCGGGGGGACCGGGGAGCTGTTTTTT. Translating it yields CASSSFGGTGELFF. The V gene is TRBV27, the J gene TRBJ2-2, with TRBD2 matching over 7 bases. This CDR3 region has 14 residues. The trim removed 4 bases at V and 5 bases at J, leaving 4 bases unmatched. Looked up from germline, CDR1 is MNHEY and CDR2 is SMNVEV (reference sequence).

V is TRBV4-3 and J is TRBJ1-2; D ambiguous. CDR1 is LGHNA, CDR2 YSLEER, per germline. There are 14 residues in the CDR3. Trimming stripped 3 bases from V and 4 bases from J, with 12 bases between. CDR3 bases: TGCGCCAGCAGCCAGACACCTAACCCCTATGGCTACACCTTC. Protein product: CASSQTPNPYGYTF.

The chain carries TRBV19 and TRBJ2-2; TRBD1 is a possible D gene (6 bases). In germline, CDR1 is LNHDA, CDR2 SQIVND (reference sequence). This CDR3 spans 14 amino acids. The V end was cut by 10 bases, the J end by 0 bases, with 12 bases between. This chain's CDR3 is CATKDSSNTGELFF. The CDR3, as DNA: TGTGCCACCAAGGACAGTTCGAACACCGGGGAGCTGTTTTTT.

The chain joins TRBV4-2 to TRBJ2-2; D is unclear. This CDR3 spans 14 amino acids. From germline, CDR1 is LGHNA and CDR2 YNFKEQ. Trimming stripped 5 bases from V and 3 bases from J, with 10 bases between. CDR3 in DNA: TGTGCCAGCAGCTACCTACCCGACACCGGGGAGCTGTTTTTT. It encodes CASSYLPDTGELFF.

The CDR3 coding sequence is TGCGCCACCCAACGGGACAGCACAACCGGGGAGCTGTTTTTT. Protein sequence: CATQRDSTTGELFF. The chain joins TRBV10-1 to TRBJ2-2, with 7 bases lining up with TRBD1. The J segment lost 5 bases and the V segment lost 10 bases, leaving 10 bases of the junction unmatched. Germline V gene data show CDR1 as WNHNN and CDR2 as SYGVQD (reference sequence). The length of the CDR3 is 14 residues.

This rearrangement joins TRBV6-4 to TRBJ2-1; 9 bases are a match to TRBD1. Looked up from germline, CDR1 is MRHNA and CDR2 is SNTAGT. The CDR3 is 15 amino acids. The ends lost 0 bases at V and 8 bases at J; junction bases unmatched: 5. The DNA of the CDR3 is TGTGCCAGCAGTGACTCAGGGACAGGGTTTGATGAGCAGTTCTTC. Translation: CASSDSGTGFDEQFF.

The chain joins TRBV18 to TRBJ2-7; 14 nucleotides agree with TRBD2. Germline CDR1 and CDR2: KGHSH and LQKENI. This CDR3 is built from 14 residues. J gave up 6 bases and V 5 bases, and 3 bases lay outside the gene matches. CDR3 nucleotide sequence: TGTGCCAGCTCAGGACTAGCGGGAGGCAGCGAGCAGTACTTC. This encodes CASSGLAGGSEQYF.